The clone carrying this T cell receptor (beta chain) was counted between two and nine times. Its target is not known. Reverse transcription of all isolated RNA meant that expressed TCRB transcripts were sequenced. Generated by immunoSEQ multiplex PCR, the TCRdb table keeps only in-frame clones and is missing some. In the table there are 200,000 to 250,000 clones, approximately 11% of which are singletons. J gave up 12 bases and V 2 bases, and 13 bases lay outside the gene matches. The germline gives CDR1 MNHNY, CDR2 SVGAGI (reference sequence). CDR3 length: 15 amino acids. This specimen belongs to a study of beta chain features in type 1 diabetes. Study observations and caveats: The naive, central memory and Treg TCRB repertoires looked more alike in patients than they did in healthy donors.

The rearrangement links TRBV6-6 to TRBJ1-2; 9 bases line up with TRBD1. This clonotype originated in a man between 18 and 35 years old in good health. The sample was central memory CD4+ T cells from blood. The CDR3 DNA is TGTGCCAGCAGTTACCCTCCGGGACAGGGCATAATCGACACCTTC. Encoded protein: CASSYPPGQGIIDTF.